The entry that follows covers one T cell receptor beta chain sequence. These data belong to a study of blood T cell repertoires in COVID-19. Those who participated ranged in age from about 18 to 95 years and resided in approximately 23 US areas. Original data processing: Amplification of reference gene primers provided the estimated nucleated cell counts. This table comes from immunoSEQ multiplex PCR, and its TCRdb copy is limited to in-frame clones, with some not included. V and J calls and clone size are given by that table; D and trimming were obtained from the DNA. The sample carries some 270,000 clones, about 90% recorded once. CDR1 and CDR2 from the germline V gene are LGHDT and YNNKEL (reference sequence). V lost 2 bases to trimming and J lost 15 bases; unmatched junction nucleotides: 6. The CDR3 has 13 amino acids.

The chain combines TRBV3-1 (or the pseudogene TRBV3-2) with TRBJ2-3, with 12 bases identical to TRBD2. The sequenced sample was PBMCs or T cells enriched from blood (not recorded which). This sequence was found in a woman between 40 and 55 years old who had been exposed to COVID-19. Here the CDR3 reads CASSQSSGRASYF. The CDR3 region has the DNA TGTGCCAGCAGCCAATCTAGCGGGAGGGCCAGTTATTTT.